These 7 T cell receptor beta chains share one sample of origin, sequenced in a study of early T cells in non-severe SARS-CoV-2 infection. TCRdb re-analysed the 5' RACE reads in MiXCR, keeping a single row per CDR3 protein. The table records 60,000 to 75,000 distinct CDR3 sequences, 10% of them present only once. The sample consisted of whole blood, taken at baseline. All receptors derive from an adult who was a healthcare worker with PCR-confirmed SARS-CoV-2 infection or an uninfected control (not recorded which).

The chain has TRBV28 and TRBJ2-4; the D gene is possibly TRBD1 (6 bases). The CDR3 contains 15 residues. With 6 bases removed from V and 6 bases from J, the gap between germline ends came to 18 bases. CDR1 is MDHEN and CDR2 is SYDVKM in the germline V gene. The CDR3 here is CASSRGQPGRNIQYF. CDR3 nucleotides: TGTGCCAGCAGCCGGGGACAACCTGGGAGAAACATTCAGTACTTC.

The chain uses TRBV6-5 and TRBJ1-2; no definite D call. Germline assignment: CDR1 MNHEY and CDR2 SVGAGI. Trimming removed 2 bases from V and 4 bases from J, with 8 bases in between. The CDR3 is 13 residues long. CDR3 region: CASSYDGSYGYTF. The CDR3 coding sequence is TGTGCCAGCAGTTACGATGGATCCTATGGCTACACCTTC.

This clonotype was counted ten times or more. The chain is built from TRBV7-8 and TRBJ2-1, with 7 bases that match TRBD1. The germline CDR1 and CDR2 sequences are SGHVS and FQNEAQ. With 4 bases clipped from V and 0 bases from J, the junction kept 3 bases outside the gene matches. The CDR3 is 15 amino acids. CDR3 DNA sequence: TGTGCCAGCAGCTCGACAGGGAACTCCTACAATGAGCAGTTCTTC. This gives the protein CASSSTGNSYNEQFF.

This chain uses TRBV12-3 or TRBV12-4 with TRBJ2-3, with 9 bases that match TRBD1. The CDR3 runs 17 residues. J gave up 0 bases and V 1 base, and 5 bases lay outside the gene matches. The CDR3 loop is CASSLVSGTGSTDTQYF. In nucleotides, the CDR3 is TGTGCCAGCAGTTTAGTTTCCGGGACAGGGAGCACAGATACGCAGTATTTT.

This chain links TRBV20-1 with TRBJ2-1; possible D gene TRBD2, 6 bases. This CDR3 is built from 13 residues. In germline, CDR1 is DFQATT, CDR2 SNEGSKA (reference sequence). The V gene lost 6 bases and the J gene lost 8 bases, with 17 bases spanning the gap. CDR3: CSAETGLLDEQFF. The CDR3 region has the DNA TGCAGTGCCGAAACGGGACTCCTCGATGAGCAGTTCTTC.

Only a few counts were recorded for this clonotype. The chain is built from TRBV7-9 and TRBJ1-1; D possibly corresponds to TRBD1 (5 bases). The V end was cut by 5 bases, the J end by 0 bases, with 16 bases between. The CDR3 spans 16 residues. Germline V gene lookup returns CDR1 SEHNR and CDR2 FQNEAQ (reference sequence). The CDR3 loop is CASSGTIGALNTEAFF. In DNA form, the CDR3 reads TGTGCCAGCAGCGGTACGATCGGGGCCCTGAACACTGAAGCTTTCTTT.

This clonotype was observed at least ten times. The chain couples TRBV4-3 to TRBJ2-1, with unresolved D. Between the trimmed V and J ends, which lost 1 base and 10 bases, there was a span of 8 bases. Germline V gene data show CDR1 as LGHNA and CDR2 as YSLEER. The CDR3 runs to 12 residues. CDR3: CASSQGIGEQFF. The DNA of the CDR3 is TGCGCCAGCAGCCAAGGTATCGGGGAGCAGTTCTTC.